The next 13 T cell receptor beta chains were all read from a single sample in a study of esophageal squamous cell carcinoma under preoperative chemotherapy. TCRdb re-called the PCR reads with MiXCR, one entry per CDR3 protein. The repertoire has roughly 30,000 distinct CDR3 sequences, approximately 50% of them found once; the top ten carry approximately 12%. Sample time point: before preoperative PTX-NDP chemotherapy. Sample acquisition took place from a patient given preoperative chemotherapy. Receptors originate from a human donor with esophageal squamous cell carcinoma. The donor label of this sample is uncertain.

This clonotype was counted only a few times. The CDR3 here is CASSPGTGLSNEQFF. For the CDR3, the DNA is TGTGCCAGCTCACCCGGGACCGGTTTATCTAATGAGCAGTTCTTC. The V and J genes are TRBV18 and TRBJ2-1; either TRBD1 or TRBD2 may supply D (5 bases each). Trimming pared 3 bases from V and 7 bases from J, leaving 16 bases between. The CDR3 totals 15 residues. Germline V gene lookup returns CDR1 KGHSH and CDR2 LQKENI.

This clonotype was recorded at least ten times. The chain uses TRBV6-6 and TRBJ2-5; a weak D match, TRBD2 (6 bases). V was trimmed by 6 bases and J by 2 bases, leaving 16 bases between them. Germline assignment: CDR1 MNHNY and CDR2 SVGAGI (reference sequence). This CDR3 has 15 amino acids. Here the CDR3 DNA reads TGTGCCAGCAGATCGGGACTCCTGATGCAAGAGACCCAGTACTTC. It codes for CASRSGLLMQETQYF.

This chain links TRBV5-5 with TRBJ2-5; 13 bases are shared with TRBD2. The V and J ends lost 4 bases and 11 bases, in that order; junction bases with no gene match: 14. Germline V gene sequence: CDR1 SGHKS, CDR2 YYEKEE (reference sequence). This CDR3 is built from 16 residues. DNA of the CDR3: TGTGCCAGCAGCACCGGGACTAGCGGGAACAACGATGAGCAGTACTTC. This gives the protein CASSTGTSGNNDEQYF.

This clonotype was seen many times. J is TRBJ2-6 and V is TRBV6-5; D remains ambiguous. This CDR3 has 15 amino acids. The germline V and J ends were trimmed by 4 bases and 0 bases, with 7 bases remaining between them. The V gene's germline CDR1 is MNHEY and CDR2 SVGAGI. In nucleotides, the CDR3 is TGTGCCAGCAGTTCGGACGTCTCTGGGGCCAACGTCCTGACTTTC. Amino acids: CASSSDVSGANVLTF.

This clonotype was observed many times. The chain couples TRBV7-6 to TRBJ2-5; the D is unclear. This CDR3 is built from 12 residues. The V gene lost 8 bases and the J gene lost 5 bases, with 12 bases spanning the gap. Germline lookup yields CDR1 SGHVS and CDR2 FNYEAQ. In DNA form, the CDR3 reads TGTGCCAGCGCCAACGCGAAGGAGACCCAGTACTTC. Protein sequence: CASANAKETQYF.

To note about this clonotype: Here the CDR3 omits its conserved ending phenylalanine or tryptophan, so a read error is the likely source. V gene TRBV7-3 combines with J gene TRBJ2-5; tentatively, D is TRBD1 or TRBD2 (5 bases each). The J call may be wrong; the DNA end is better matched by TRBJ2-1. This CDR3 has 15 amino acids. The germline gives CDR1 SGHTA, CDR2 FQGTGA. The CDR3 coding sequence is TGTGCCAGCTCCCCGGTGGGGGTTGTAGGAGCGACCCAGTTCTCG. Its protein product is CASSPVGVVGATQFS.

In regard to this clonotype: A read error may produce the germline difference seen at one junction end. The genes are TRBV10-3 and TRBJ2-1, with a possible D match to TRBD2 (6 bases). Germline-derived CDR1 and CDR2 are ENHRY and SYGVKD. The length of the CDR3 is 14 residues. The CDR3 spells CATSRVADYNELFF. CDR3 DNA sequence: TGTGCCACCTCTAGGGTAGCGGATTACAATGAGCTGTTCTTT.

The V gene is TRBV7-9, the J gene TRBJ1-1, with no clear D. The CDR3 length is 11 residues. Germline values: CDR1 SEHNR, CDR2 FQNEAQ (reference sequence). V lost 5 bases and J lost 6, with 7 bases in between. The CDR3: CASSLTPEAFF. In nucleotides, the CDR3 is TGTGCCAGCAGCCTAACACCTGAAGCTTTCTTT.

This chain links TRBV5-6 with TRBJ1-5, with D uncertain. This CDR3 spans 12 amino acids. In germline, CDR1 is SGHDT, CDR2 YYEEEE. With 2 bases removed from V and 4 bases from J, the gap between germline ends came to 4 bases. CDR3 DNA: TGTGCCAGCAGCTTCAGAAATCAGCCCCAGCATTTT. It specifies CASSFRNQPQHF.

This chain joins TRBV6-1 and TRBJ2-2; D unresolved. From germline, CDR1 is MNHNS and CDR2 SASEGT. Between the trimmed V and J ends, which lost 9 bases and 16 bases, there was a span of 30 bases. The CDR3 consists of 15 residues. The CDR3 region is CARSHEAVSTETQFF. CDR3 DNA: TGTGCCAGGAGCCACGAGGCTGTGAGCACCGAGACGCAGTTTTTT.

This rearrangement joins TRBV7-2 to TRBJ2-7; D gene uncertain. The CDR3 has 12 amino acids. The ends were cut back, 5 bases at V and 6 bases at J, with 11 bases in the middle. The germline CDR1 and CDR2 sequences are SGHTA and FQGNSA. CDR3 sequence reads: CASSPILGEQYF. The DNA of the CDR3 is TGTGCCAGCAGCCCTATTTTAGGCGAGCAGTACTTC.

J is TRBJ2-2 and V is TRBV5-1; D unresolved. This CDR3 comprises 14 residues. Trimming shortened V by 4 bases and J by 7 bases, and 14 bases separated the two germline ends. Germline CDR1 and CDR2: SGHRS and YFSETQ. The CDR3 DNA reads TGCGCCAGCAGCCCTCTCGAATCAAACGGGGAGCTGTTTTTT. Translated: CASSPLESNGELFF.

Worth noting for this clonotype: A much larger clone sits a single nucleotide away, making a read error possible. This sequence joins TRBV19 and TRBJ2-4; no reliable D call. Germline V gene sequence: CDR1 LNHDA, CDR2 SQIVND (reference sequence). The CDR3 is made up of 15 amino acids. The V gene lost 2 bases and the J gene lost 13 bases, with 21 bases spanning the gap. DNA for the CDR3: TGTGCCAGTAGTATAATTGGGTCCGCCGGCAATGAGCAGTACTTC. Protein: CASSIIGSAGNEQYF.